This T cell receptor (beta chain) was observed in a study of cytomegalovirus exposure and HLA in healthy donors (TCRdb year 2017). General notes on the study: An earlier analysis of 587 of the donors reported roughly 300 Gb of sequence data and 117 million unique TCR beta sequences obtained from 150 million to 200 million T cells. An early release covering roughly 640 HLA-typed donors comprised about 310 gigabases of sequencing data and around 80 million unique TCR sequences. Of the roughly 400 genotyped donors, 65% to 90% fell in the genetic ancestry cluster associated with self-reported Caucasian donors. The study aimed to test whether cataloging public T cell receptors could reveal signatures of past pathogen exposure. The T cell repertoires of 550 to 850 subjects were profiled by immunosequencing and related to cytomegalovirus serostatus. In addition to the first cohort of 500 to 850 subjects, a separate validation cohort of approximately 110 different subjects was used. To predict cytomegalovirus infection status, the study combined high-throughput TCR immunosequencing, statistical association of individual TCRs with disease status, and machine learning. In a later analysis, previously published TCR beta repertoires from several hundred donors were re-analyzed and high-resolution HLA genotyping was added so that TCR occurrence patterns could be studied. Rather than using new phenotypic data, the later analysis identified candidate immune exposures from TCR beta sequences and from how often those sequences occurred across donors. An earlier analysis of more than 450 of the donors used high-throughput TCR beta sequencing to judge whether each TCR beta V gene segment behaved as functional or pseudogenic. Donor age, sex, ethnicity and CMV serostatus were collected together with the repertoire data. A later genetic analysis took genome-wide SNP genotypes for about three fifths of the roughly 700 donors and used that subset as a discovery cohort. All discovery cohort repertoires had been generated using a single sequencing platform. Both class I and class II loci were covered by HLA typing, at four-digit resolution. The number of typed donors differed by locus: roughly 620-630 for A, B, C, DRB1 and DQB1; 500 to 550 for DQA1; 600 to 610 for DPA1; and roughly 470 for DPB1. Five DR-DQ haplotypes were treated as single units for association and clustering because of strong linkage in the cohort. Across 398 genotyped donors of the cohort, an average of approximately 220,000 unique TCR beta nucleotide sequences per donor were sequenced, and 15% to 20% of those sequences were non-productive. General findings and caveats noted by the study authors: CMV serostatus was the only immune exposure information available for the cohort. Correlated functional status among segregating V segments might be attributable to linkage disequilibrium, but an unknown experimental factor could not be ruled out. In a later analysis, some 18,000 TCR beta sequences were associated with specific HLA alleles at a false discovery rate of 0.05. Assigning TCR associations to individual alleles was difficult when HLA alleles, especially DR and DQ, strongly co-occurred. The authors suggested that the approach could potentially be generalized to other disease states and immunological phenotypes. Roughly uniform sequencing depth across donors was assumed in presence/absence analyses, although this assumption may not hold. Several of the top co-occurrence clusters appeared to be linked to parvovirus B19, influenza, CMV and Epstein-Barr virus, according to a later analysis. In both the original and validation cohorts, the classifier was reported to diagnose cytomegalovirus status with high specificity and sensitivity. In the study, 150 to 200 TCR beta chains were listed as associated with cytomegalovirus. A cluster of highly shared sequence variants was judged likely to be a technical artifact of the sequencing pipeline. Because some donors lacked HLA typing at each locus, the association tests relied only on the typed subset. Three of the identified cytomegalovirus-associated TCR beta chains were confirmed in vitro to be specific for cytomegalovirus antigens. According to a later genetic analysis, donors in an Asian-associated ancestry cluster had fewer N-insertions in productive TCRs than the approximately 610-donor mean. A further reported finding was that TCR beta sequences accurately predicted the HLA-A and HLA-B alleles for most subjects in the first cohort. Most TCR sequences were observed very rarely across donors, whereas some public TCRs were present in many individuals. Because counts were too low, fewer than 20 rarely observed V segments, including chromosome 9 orphons, were excluded from the earlier analysis of several hundred of the donors. Some IMGT-functional V segments, including TRBV6-2 and TRBV6-3, could not be told apart with the 87-base-pair reads, so those segments were excluded. A later analysis found that TCR association rates varied across HLA loci, with DRB1 alleles showing the most associated TCRs and HLA-C alleles the fewest. In a later analysis, most CMV-associated TCR beta chains were found to appear HLA-restricted, with HLA associations seemingly driven largely by CMV exposure. V-gene and J-gene trimming of TCR beta chains was associated with a missense DCLRE1C variant in a later genetic analysis, and the association was replicated in an independent cohort. The cohort was sequenced for TCR beta chains only, and without alpha or paired-chain data the features that could be detected were limited. Broadly in line with IMGT annotations, most TCR beta V segments showed up in productive rearrangements about 87% or about 30% of the time in an earlier analysis of about 500 of the donors. Compared with equally common non-associated chains, HLA-associated TCR beta chains in a later analysis were more clonally expanded and had lower generation probabilities.

From a lookup of the germline V gene, CDR1 and CDR2 are SGHDT and YYEEEE. The germline ends are 22 bases apart after V is trimmed by 4 bases and J by 6 bases. Taken from cysteine to phenylalanine, the CDR3 has 16 residues. Only the CDR3 part of the read is kept: 48 bases, read in frame from the first base. Concerning this clone itself: Its specific antigen is unknown. Qualities for individual bases were not recorded, and no much larger clone is one base off.

Libraries came from the immunoSEQ multiplex PCR assay. For the multiplex PCR, a mixture combining 60 forward primers for TCR Vbeta segments and 13 reverse primers for TCR Jbeta segments was used. The CDR3 region of rearranged TCR beta genes was amplified from genomic DNA by a multiplex PCR assay. The Illumina HiSeq System was used to sequence the amplified TCR beta libraries as 87-base-pair reads. Under the source paper's analysis protocol: Across the 666 repertoires, a later analysis counted around 80 million unique TCR beta chains, roughly 11 million of which were shared by at least two donors. Raw reads were error-corrected and collapsed into unique sequences by a nearest-neighbor algorithm in which closely related sequences were merged to remove PCR and sequencing errors. Alignment of CDR3 sequences to IMGT reference sequences was used to assign V, D and J gene segments. For a sequence to be retained, at least a six-nucleotide match to both a V gene segment and a J gene segment was required. A rearrangement counted as productive if the CDR3 had no stop codons and remained in frame with V and J, and every other rearrangement counted as non-productive. Following IMGT convention, CDR3 was defined as the stretch from the second conserved V-encoded cysteine up to the conserved J-encoded phenylalanine. In an earlier analysis of just under 600 of the donors, sequences lacking an unambiguous match to a single V gene segment were excluded. In an earlier analysis of approximately 560 of the donors, a V segment was called functional when productive rearrangements were above 56.7%, and segregating when the standard deviation between donors exceeded 5%. A statistical classification framework was built to diagnose cytomegalovirus status from the catalog of TCR beta chain sequences. A later analysis assigned V and J genes by comparing TCR nucleotide sequences with IMGT/GENE-DB human TR gene sequences. The TCRdist pipeline was used in a later analysis to assign CDR3 sequences and most-parsimonious VDJ recombination scenarios. In a later analysis, each TCR beta chain was defined by its CDR3 amino acid sequence together with its V-gene family, and reads without a unique V-gene family were excluded. As a way to deal with suspected cross-contamination and a sequencing artifact, a later analysis dropped 500 to 700 nucleotide sequences that were highly shared and had low generation probability. For each public chain, a later analysis derived a clonal expansion index from normalized ranks of inferred template counts within each repertoire. A later analysis computed generation probabilities with a VDJ recombination model fitted to out-of-frame rearrangements, and checked the results against IGoR. A later analysis scored TCR-TCR, TCR-HLA and TCR-CMV co-occurrence with hypergeometric tests, applying a repertoire-size bias correction to TCR pairs. A later analysis estimated false discovery rates by permuting HLA or CMV assignments 20 times. In a later analysis, co-occurring TCRs were grouped with DBSCAN, and TCRdist sequence similarity was added when clustering was performed within HLA-allele-positive subsets. Repertoires with fewer than 30,000 or more than 120,000 public chains, plus five repertoires with anomalous nucleotide sharing, were excluded from co-occurrence clustering. TCRdb's version of the immuneACCESS table is confined to in-frame rearrangements and falls short of the full clone set. An unresolved V gene accounts for under half of the shortfall where checked; the remainder is of unknown origin. The D gene and trimming were derived from the DNA, and the V and J assignments and clone size from that table. The sample table contains 95,000 to 150,000 clones; only one count was recorded for approximately 69% of them. The ten largest make up around 4% of the sample.

The cohort comprised 710 or so healthy bone marrow donors. At the time of sampling, all cohort members were nominally healthy, though unrecorded immune exposures were likely present. The donor tested CMV seropositive and was one of the 289 seropositive cohort members. Each donor provided a peripheral blood sample, and peripheral blood mononuclear cells were used for TCR beta sequencing. Genomic DNA was extracted from the blood cell samples with the Qiagen DNeasy Blood Extraction Kit. The TCR sequence derives from a man in his forties or fifties in good health and CMV-seropositive. The source material was PBMCs. The V and J genes are TRBV5-6 and TRBJ1-2; the D region possibly corresponds to TRBD1 (5 bases align). The nucleotide sequence reads as follows: TGTGCCAGCAGCACTATAATGACAGTGACGGGAGATGGCTACACCTTC. Translated, it gives CASSTIMTVTGDGYTF.